These 18 T cell receptor beta chains share one sample of origin, sequenced in a study of shared clonotypes between healthy human individuals. Assay used: immunoSEQ multiplex PCR; TCRdb lists only in-frame clones, some missing. Altogether some 2,000,000 clones are present, 90% to 96% being singletons, with the ten largest covering around 0.13%. Sequencing was carried out using naive CD4+ T cells sorted from blood. Described subset: CD45RA+ positively selected. These TCRs come from a man between 18 and 35 years old in good health.

The chain links TRBV10-3 to TRBJ1-2, with 7 bases that match TRBD1. Germline values: CDR1 ENHRY, CDR2 SYGVKD. With V trimmed by 0 bases and J by 8 bases, 9 bases remained unmatched. The CDR3 is 15 amino acids. The CDR3 here is CAISESLGGDSGYTF. CDR3 nucleotides: TGTGCCATCAGTGAGTCGTTAGGGGGGGACAGCGGCTACACCTTC.

The sample holds one count of this clone. The V and J genes are TRBV7-9 and TRBJ2-1; 7 positions match TRBD1. Germline V gene lookup returns CDR1 SEHNR and CDR2 FQNEAQ (reference sequence). V was pared by 5 bases and J by 6 bases, with 7 bases of the junction left unmatched. CDR3 length equals 14 residues. The CDR3 region is CASSLGTVSNEQFF. As DNA, the CDR3 is TGTGCCAGCAGCCTTGGGACAGTGTCCAATGAGCAGTTCTTC.

Notes on this clone: Other nucleotide sequences in the sample specify the same CDR3. The J gene is TRBJ2-7, the V gene TRBV5-1; no clear D gene. Germline assignment: CDR1 SGHRS and CDR2 YFSETQ. V was shortened by 2 bases and J by 5 bases, with 8 bases between the two germline ends. The CDR3 has 12 residues. CDR3 sequence reads: CASSFQGNEQYF. The CDR3 bases are TGCGCCAGCAGCTTCCAAGGGAACGAGCAGTACTTC.

This clone is a singleton in its sample. J is TRBJ2-2 and V is TRBV6-1; a weak D match, TRBD1 (5 bases). Germline values: CDR1 MNHNS, CDR2 SASEGT. The CDR3 is 18 residues long. The V end was cut by 3 bases, the J end by 5 bases, with 22 bases between. The CDR3 sequence is CASSDQPLGPGKTGELFF. CDR3 coding DNA: TGTGCCAGCAGTGACCAACCTCTCGGCCCAGGGAAGACCGGGGAGCTGTTTTTT.

The chain combines TRBV5-1 with TRBJ1-6; TRBD1 agrees at 7 bases. Germline CDR1 and CDR2: SGHRS and YFSETQ. The V gene end was trimmed by 0 bases and the J gene end by 7 bases; junction bases not matched to a gene: 7. The CDR3 runs to 16 residues. The CDR3 DNA follows: TGCGCCAGCAGCTTGGCCCCGCAGGGGGGGAATTCACCCCTCCACTTT. Its protein product is CASSLAPQGGNSPLHF. Based on the CDR3 plus reference TRBV5-1 and TRBJ1-6, the full variable domain is KAGVTQTPRYLIKTRGQQVTLSCSPISGHRSVSWYQQTPGQGLQFLFEYFSETQRNKGNFPGRFSGRQFSNSRSEMNVSTLELGDSALYLCASSLAPQGGNSPLHFGNGTRLTVT.

The chain joins TRBV7-2 to TRBJ1-2; 9 nucleotides match TRBD1. Germline CDR1 and CDR2: SGHTA and FQGNSA. V shed 2 bases and J 1 base; nucleotides not matched to a gene: 11. CDR3 length: 18 residues. CDR3 sequence: CASSLREATGGINYGYTF. In DNA, the CDR3 is TGTGCCAGCAGCTTAAGGGAGGCGACAGGGGGGATTAACTATGGCTACACCTTC.

V gene TRBV4-3 combines with J gene TRBJ1-5, with TRBD1 matching over 7 bases. CDR3 length: 15 amino acids. V shed 0 bases, J shed 8 bases, and the junction held 7 bases outside the gene matches. Germline CDR1 LGHNA, CDR2 YSLEER. The CDR3 nucleotides are TGCGCCAGCAGCCAAGATCAGGGGGAAGGGGAGCCCCAGCATTTT. Translation: CASSQDQGEGEPQHF.

The rearrangement joins TRBV5-1 to TRBJ2-7; D is unclear. Germline CDR1 reads SGHRS; CDR2 reads YFSETQ. Trimming cost V 0 bases and J 2 bases, with 12 bases left between them. This CDR3 has 15 residues. The CDR3 loop reads CASSLAGLVTYEQYF. DNA of the CDR3: TGCGCCAGCAGCTTGGCTGGGTTAGTAACCTACGAGCAGTACTTC.

The chain has TRBV29-1 and TRBJ2-2, with a possible D match to TRBD1 (5 bases). The V gene's germline CDR1 is SQVTM and CDR2 ANQGSEA. The CDR3 is 13 amino acids. CDR3 in amino acids: CSGATTNTGELFF. The CDR3 DNA reads TGCAGTGGGGCCACCACGAACACCGGGGAGCTGTTTTTT.

V is TRBV7-8 and J is TRBJ2-7; 15 bases map to TRBD2. V trimming: 3 bases; J trimming: 0 bases; junction bases outside the gene matches: 6. The germline V gene has CDR1 SGHVS and CDR2 FQNEAQ. The CDR3 consists of 18 residues. The CDR3 region has the DNA TGTGCCAGCAGCTTCGGGGGACTAGCGGGAGGAGTCTCCTACGAGCAGTACTTC. It is translated as CASSFGGLAGGVSYEQYF.

The chain couples TRBV7-3 to TRBJ2-2; D not resolved. The CDR3 totals 13 residues. The germline gives CDR1 SGHTA, CDR2 FQGTGA. V lost 2 bases to trimming and J lost 6 bases, with 7 bases between them. This CDR3 is CASSLANSGELFF. As DNA, the CDR3 is TGTGCCAGCAGCTTAGCGAATTCCGGGGAGCTGTTTTTT.

This clone was counted between two and nine times. This chain uses TRBV15 with TRBJ1-5; no definite D call. The V gene's germline CDR1 is LNHNV and CDR2 YYDKDF (reference sequence). Trimming stripped 0 bases from V and 15 bases from J, with 12 bases between. CDR3 size: 12 residues. In DNA form, the CDR3 reads TGTGCCACCAGCAGAGATCTGAACGCCCTGCATTTT. This codes for CATSRDLNALHF. Full variable domain (remainder filled in from reference TRBV15 and TRBJ1-5): DAMVIQNPRYQVTQFGKPVTLSCSQTLNHNVMYWYQQKSSQAPKLLFHYYDKDFNNEADTPDNFQSRRPNTSFCFLDIRSPGLGDTAMYLCATSRDLNALHFGDGTRLSIL.

This rearrangement joins TRBV29-1 to TRBJ2-5; possible D gene TRBD1, 6 bases. CDR1 is SQVTM, CDR2 ANQGSEA, per germline. The CDR3 spans 12 residues. Deletions cut 6 bases from V and 5 bases from J, with 13 bases between. DNA for the CDR3: TGCAGCGTAGGCGGACAGACGGAGACCCAGTACTTC. Translated, it gives CSVGGQTETQYF.

The chain couples TRBV5-1 to TRBJ2-2; TRBD1 agrees at 8 bases. After removal of 2 bases from V and 6 bases from J, the junction contained 6 bases not matched to a gene. Germline assignment: CDR1 SGHRS and CDR2 YFSETQ. The CDR3 totals 15 residues. The CDR3 nucleotides are TGCGCCAGCAGCTTACAACAGGGGGTCCCCGGGGAGCTGTTTTTT. Translating it yields CASSLQQGVPGELFF.

The chain has TRBV27 and TRBJ2-4, with D hard to call. The CDR3 totals 15 residues. Trimming shortened V by 5 bases and J by 0 bases, and 11 bases separated the two germline ends. Germline lookup yields CDR1 MNHEY and CDR2 SMNVEV (reference sequence). The CDR3 sequence is CASSTPTLAKNIQYF. The CDR3 nucleotides read TGTGCCAGCAGTACCCCGACATTAGCCAAAAACATTCAGTACTTC.

This clone has just one count. V gene TRBV11-1 combines with J gene TRBJ2-2, with D possibly TRBD2 on 5 matching bases. This CDR3 has 16 amino acids. The germline CDR1 and CDR2 sequences are SGHAT and FQDESV (reference sequence). V lost 5 bases and J 4 bases, leaving 17 bases between the germline ends. The CDR3 region is CASSPPLGDPTGELFF. In DNA form, the CDR3 reads TGTGCCAGCAGCCCACCCCTCGGGGATCCCACCGGGGAGCTGTTTTTT.

The chain links TRBV2 to TRBJ2-7, with D possibly TRBD1 on 5 matching bases. The CDR3 has 13 amino acids. Trimming took off 5 bases at V and 4 bases at J, with 12 bases between the two ends. Per the germline V gene, CDR1 is SNHLY and CDR2 is FYNNEI. In nucleotides, the CDR3 is TGTGCCAGCAGTAAAACAGGAAATTACGAGCAGTACTTC. Translated, it gives CASSKTGNYEQYF.

The chain is built from TRBV6-5 and TRBJ2-7, with a weak D call TRBD1 (6 bases). The CDR3 is 14 amino acids. V shed 2 bases and J shed 5 bases, with 13 bases lying between them. The germline V gene has CDR1 MNHEY and CDR2 SVGAGI. This chain's CDR3 is CASSYGGTSHEQYF. The CDR3 DNA follows: TGTGCCAGCAGTTACGGGGGCACGAGCCACGAGCAGTACTTC.